Listed below are T cell receptor beta chains from one sample, sequenced in a study of blood T cells in healthy people across ages. TCRdb used MiXCR to reprocess the 5' RACE reads, holding one entry per CDR3 protein. The sample records some 940,000 distinct CDR3 sequences, around 29% being singletons. These records were also assigned to another study, of T cells of mothers and their children.

Specimen: blood. These receptors all come from a woman aged 40 to 50 in good health. The CDR3 runs from the conserved cysteine through the conserved F or W. D genes are given only for firm matches. Some rows mark clone size as missing; the rest say once, few, many or name a class of expanded clone.

TRBV19	TRBJ2-7	-	few	CASSRDARYEQYF	TGTGCCAGTAGTAGAGACGCACGCTACGAGCAGTACTTC
TRBV28	TRBJ2-3	-	-	CASSPGVRSTDTQYF	TGTGCCAGCAGTCCCGGAGTTCGGAGCACAGATACGCAGTATTTT
TRBV5-1	TRBJ2-7	-	many	CASSLDVGPSYEQYF	TGCGCCAGCAGCTTGGATGTAGGTCCTTCCTACGAGCAGTACTTC
TRBV2	TRBJ2-1	TRBD2	-	CASSERLAGGDEQFF	TGTGCCAGCAGTGAACGACTAGCGGGGGGGGATGAGCAGTTCTTC
TRBV7-2	TRBJ1-2	-	-	CASSQGGESYGYTF	TGTGCCAGCAGCCAAGGGGGGGAGAGCTATGGCTACACCTTC
TRBV29-1	TRBJ1-1	-	-	CSVASPSKGTEAFF	TGCAGCGTCGCCAGTCCCTCTAAAGGCACTGAAGCTTTCTTT
TRBV20-1	TRBJ2-2	TRBD2	few	CSARILGAGDTGELFF	TGCAGTGCTAGGATCCTAGGGGCGGGGGACACCGGGGAGCTGTTTTTT
TRBV6-2/TRBV6-3	TRBJ2-1	-	-	CASRTGILQFF	TGTGCCAGCCGGACGGGGATACTGCAGTTCTTC
TRBV20-1	TRBJ1-2	TRBD1	few	CSAPGQGTLYGYTF	TGCAGTGCTCCGGGACAGGGGACTCTCTATGGCTACACCTTC
TRBV7-9	TRBJ1-2	-	few	CASSLGGDLANYGYTF	TGTGCCAGCAGCTTAGGAGGGGATCTTGCTAACTATGGCTACACCTTC
TRBV24-1	TRBJ2-5	TRBD1	many	CATSDLRQGSQETQYF	TGTGCCACCAGTGATCTACGACAGGGGTCCCAAGAGACCCAGTACTTC
TRBV5-1	TRBJ2-5	TRBD2	-	CASSKPSTSGRTEETQYF	TGCGCCAGCAGCAAACCCTCGACTAGCGGGAGGACAGAAGAGACCCAGTACTTC
TRBV15	TRBJ2-1	-	few	CATSRDMTFEQFF	TGTGCCACCAGCAGAGATATGACTTTTGAGCAGTTCTTC
TRBV5-1	TRBJ2-2	-	once	CASSPAYGAGTGTGELFF	TGCGCCAGCAGCCCGGCTTATGGAGCGGGGACAGGAACCGGGGAGCTGTTTTTT
TRBV6-5	TRBJ1-1	-	once	CASSYGSMNTEAFF	TGTGCCAGCAGTTACGGCTCTATGAACACTGAAGCTTTCTTT
TRBV7-2	TRBJ2-5	-	few	CASSLSLADETQYF	TGTGCCAGCAGCTTAAGTCTGGCCGACGAGACCCAGTACTTC
TRBV7-2	TRBJ1-2	-	-	CASSSAGTALGIHGYTF	TGTGCCAGCAGCTCGGCTGGGACCGCCCTTGGAATCCATGGCTACACCTTC
TRBV28	TRBJ2-7	-	many	CASIRRDSYEQYF	TGTGCCAGCATCAGGAGGGACAGCTACGAGCAGTACTTC
TRBV7-8	TRBJ1-5	-	few	CASSLAGLAQGANQPQHF	TGTGCCAGCAGCTTAGCGGGTCTTGCACAGGGAGCAAATCAGCCCCAGCATTTT
TRBV27	TRBJ2-7	-	many	CASSPPDFSYEQYF	TGTGCCAGCAGCCCGCCGGACTTCTCCTACGAGCAGTACTTC
TRBV7-2	TRBJ1-2	-	-	CASSFTGGGYTF	TGTGCCAGCAGCTTTACCGGGGGTGGCTACACCTTC
TRBV20-1	TRBJ2-6	-	-	CSARDGQRGANVLTF	TGCAGTGCTAGAGATGGGCAGAGAGGGGCCAACGTCCTGACTTTC
TRBV12-3/TRBV12-4	TRBJ2-3	TRBD2	-	CASSFRRGSTDTQYF	TGTGCCAGCAGTTTCCGGCGGGGGAGCACAGATACGCAGTATTTT
TRBV18	TRBJ1-2	-	few	CASSPPNAINYGYTF	TGTGCCAGCTCACCACCTAATGCAATCAACTATGGCTACACCTTC
TRBV19	TRBJ2-2	-	few	CASSPGYTGELFF	TGTGCCAGTAGCCCCGGGTACACCGGGGAGCTGTTTTTT
TRBV3-1	TRBJ1-2	TRBD1	few	CASSSVPLGGGRKYGYTF	TGTGCCAGCAGCTCAGTTCCCCTAGGGGGCGGGCGGAAATATGGCTACACCTTC
TRBV7-3	TRBJ2-3	-	-	CASSPSGPPQYF	TGTGCCAGCAGCCCATCGGGACCCCCCCAGTATTTT
TRBV6-6	TRBJ1-2	TRBD1	once	CASREDRAYGYTF	TGTGCCAGCAGGGAAGACAGGGCGTATGGCTACACCTTC
TRBV5-1	TRBJ2-5	TRBD2	few	CASSAGGGGQETQYF	TGCGCCAGCAGCGCCGGCGGGGGAGGGCAAGAGACCCAGTACTTC
TRBV3-1	TRBJ2-1	-	few	CASSTRGGRTYNEQFF	TGTGCCAGCAGCACAAGGGGGGGGCGGACCTACAATGAGCAGTTCTTC
TRBV20-1	TRBJ2-1	TRBD2	few	CSASVGTSGPLRTYNEQFF	TGCAGTGCGTCGGTGGGGACTAGCGGGCCACTGAGAACCTACAATGAGCAGTTCTTC
TRBV4-3	TRBJ2-1	-	many	CASSQGPLGEQFF	TGCGCCAGCAGCCAAGGCCCCTTGGGTGAGCAGTTCTTC
TRBV2	TRBJ1-4	-	-	CASSEAGGRNEKLFF	TGTGCCAGCAGTGAAGCGGGGGGACGTAATGAAAAACTGTTTTTT
TRBV6-6	TRBJ1-2	TRBD1	many	CASSSGGTDYGYTF	TGTGCCAGCAGTTCAGGAGGGACAGACTATGGCTACACCTTC
TRBV12-3/TRBV12-4	TRBJ2-7	TRBD2	-	CASSLPGGQPYNEQYF	TGTGCCAGCAGTTTGCCGGGAGGGCAGCCCTACAATGAGCAGTACTTC
TRBV30	TRBJ1-2	-	-	CAWVRFRAGYGYTF	TGTGCCTGGGTGAGGTTTAGGGCAGGCTATGGCTACACCTTC
TRBV6-5	TRBJ1-4	-	-	CASGDTRRNEKLFF	TGTGCCAGCGGGGACACCCGAAGGAATGAAAAACTGTTTTTT
TRBV7-7	TRBJ2-1	-	many	CASSLAIDNEQFF	TGTGCTAGCAGCTTAGCGATAGATAATGAGCAGTTCTTC
TRBV27	TRBJ2-7	-	-	CASSLGLHSYEQYF	TGTGCCAGCAGCCTCGGACTACACTCCTACGAGCAGTACTTC
TRBV28	TRBJ2-7	TRBD1	many	CASRPGQGGEQYF	TGTGCCAGCAGGCCGGGACAGGGAGGCGAGCAGTACTTC